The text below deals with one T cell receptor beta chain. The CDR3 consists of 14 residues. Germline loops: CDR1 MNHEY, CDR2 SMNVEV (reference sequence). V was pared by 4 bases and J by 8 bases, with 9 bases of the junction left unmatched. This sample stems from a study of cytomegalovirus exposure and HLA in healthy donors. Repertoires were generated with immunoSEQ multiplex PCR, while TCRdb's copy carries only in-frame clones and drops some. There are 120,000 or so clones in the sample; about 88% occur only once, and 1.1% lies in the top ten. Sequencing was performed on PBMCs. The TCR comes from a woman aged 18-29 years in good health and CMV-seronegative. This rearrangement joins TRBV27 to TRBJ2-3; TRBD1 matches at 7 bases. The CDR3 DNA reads TGTGCCAGCAGTTCGATGACAGGGACCCCTACGCAGTATTTT. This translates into CASSSMTGTPTQYF.